The TCR beta chain described here comes from a study of blood T cell repertoires in COVID-19 (TCRdb year 2020). Turning to the overall study: Samples covering the acute and convalescent phases of COVID-19 were provided by collaborators in the United States, Italy and Spain. The prospective study material was composed of cDNA or gDNA derived from T cells, B-cell-depleted T cells, or PBMCs. The dataset comprised deeply sampled blood TCRbeta repertoires from subjects exposed to, actively infected with, or recovered from COVID-19. The repertoires were released in a freely available public database meant as a resource for research on the immune response to SARS-CoV-2. The samples were drawn from two sources: the first 160 participants of the ongoing ImmuneRACE study, and some 1,300 subjects contributed by 6 global collaborators. A de-identified subject ID, COVID-19 status, age in years and sex were almost always included in the sample metadata. Where available, HLA class I and class II types were obtained from metadata supplied by the sample provider rather than from assay-based typing. What the research found in general, with its limitations: The quantity of clinical and demographic metadata differed by source and by participant and was supplied without curation.

At one collaborating source in Seattle, patients were enrolled during active infection and were followed longitudinally through the course of disease. Each collaborating institution followed its own protocols to collect whole blood in K2EDTA tubes. For TCRbeta analysis, collaborators shipped samples as frozen whole blood, isolated PBMCs, or DNA extracted from either of those sample types. TCRbeta CDR3 regions were amplified from genomic DNA by means of the immunoSEQ Assay, a bias-controlled multiplex PCR. On the study's bioinformatics: The number of nucleated cells in each sample was estimated from the amplification of reference gene primers within the assay. To quantify the absolute abundance of each unique TCRbeta CDR3 rearrangement, sequence reads were collapsed and filtered. For each sample, productive Simpson clonality was calculated by taking the square root of Simpson's diversity index across productive rearrangements. The table comes from immuneACCESS by way of TCRdb, which keeps in-frame sequences with V and J called. Part of the clones is missing from these tables; in studies checked, under half for an unresolved V gene and the rest for unknown reasons. V and J calls plus clone size are reproduced from that table; the DNA served to infer D and trimming. Across this sample there are 540,000 or so clones, with less than 90% seen only once. The ten biggest clones cover roughly 7.4% of the sample.

V loses 1 base of germline sequence and J loses 6 bases, and the interval between the two ends is 13 bases. The CDR3 has 15 amino acids, counting the end cysteine and phenylalanine. The sequence is cut down to CDR3 DNA, 45 bases in frame from base 1. CDR1 and CDR2 are read off the germline V gene as SGHRS and YFSETQ. This clone was seen only a few times. The antigen it binds to is not known. No base qualities exist here, and no much larger clone lies one base off it. The sequenced sample was peripheral blood. This TCR derives from a woman aged 50 to 60 with COVID-19, enrolled during active disease. The chain uses TRBV5-1 and TRBJ2-2; a weak D assignment points to TRBD2 (5 bases agree). The DNA reads as follows: TGCGCCAGCAGCTTGCGATCTGGCGGGTCCGGGGAGCTGTTTTTT. It encodes CASSLRSGGSGELFF.